Shown below are 21 T cell receptor beta chains from a single sample sequenced in a study of T cell clonotyping in hematopoietic cell transplantation. Produced via immunoSEQ multiplex PCR; TCRdb's table is partial and in-frame only. The table shows over 25,000 clones, with around 84% occurring only once. Noted time point: recipient sample about 28 days before transplant, after cytoreduction. The sequencing used peripheral blood mononuclear cells, collected before stem cell transplant. These receptors were taken from an older woman with acute myeloid leukemia. Some clones in this sample may be carry-over from other donors' samples.

The V gene is TRBV16, the J gene TRBJ1-5; D gene unclear. The CDR3 runs 14 residues. Between the trimmed V and J ends, which lost 4 bases and 0 bases, there was a span of 7 bases. Germline V gene data show CDR1 as KGHSY and CDR2 as FQNENV. Written as DNA, the CDR3 is TGTGCCAGCAGCCCTACAACTAGCAATCAGCCCCAGCATTTT. Encoded protein: CASSPTTSNQPQHF.

The table lists this clone with a count of one. The genes are TRBV5-6 and TRBJ2-7; no clear D. The CDR3 has 11 residues. Deletions cut 0 bases from V and 6 bases from J, with 4 bases between. The germline gives CDR1 SGHDT, CDR2 YYEEEE. The CDR3 sequence: CASSLASEQYF. The DNA of the CDR3 is TGTGCCAGCAGCTTGGCATCCGAGCAGTACTTC.

The V and J genes are TRBV12-5 and TRBJ1-1; no definite D call. CDR3 length: 14 amino acids. The V gene's germline CDR1 is LGHNT and CDR2 FRNRAP. V was pared by 3 bases and J by 0 bases, with 8 bases between. The DNA for the CDR3 is TGTGCTAGTGGTTTTTGGCGGATGAACACTGAAGCTTTCTTT. Translated, it gives CASGFWRMNTEAFF.

The gene calls are TRBV11-2 and TRBJ2-2, with TRBD2 identical over 15 bases. The CDR3 consists of 17 residues. Germline V lookup: CDR1 SGHAT, CDR2 FQNNGV. V gave up 4 bases and J gave up 5 bases; unmatched junction bases: 5. The CDR3 sequence is CASSSRTSGRATGELFF. In nucleotides, the CDR3 is TGTGCCAGCAGCTCCCGGACTAGCGGGAGGGCTACCGGGGAGCTGTTTTTT.

The rearrangement joins TRBV6-5 to TRBJ2-7, with TRBD1 matching over 8 bases. Germline-derived CDR1 and CDR2 are MNHEY and SVGAGI. J gave up 2 bases and V 4 bases, and 1 base lay outside the gene matches. The CDR3 consists of 13 residues. The CDR3 DNA follows: TGTGCCAGCAGTTGGGACAGGACCTACGAGCAGTACTTC. Its translation is CASSWDRTYEQYF.

The chain has TRBV5-1 and TRBJ1-2, with D hard to call. Trimming took off 1 base at V and 4 bases at J, with 11 bases between the two ends. The CDR3 extends over 14 amino acids. Germline lookup yields CDR1 SGHRS and CDR2 YFSETQ. The CDR3 DNA is TGCGCCAGCAGCTTGAGTGGCCTCGGCTATGGCTACACCTTC. Its translation is CASSLSGLGYGYTF.

The CDR3 DNA sequence: TGCAGCGTCCCCCAGGGGGGTTACACTGAAGCTTTCTTT. It specifies CSVPQGGYTEAFF. The V call is TRBV29-1, the J call TRBJ1-1; 7 bases align to TRBD1. CDR1 SQVTM and CDR2 ANQGSEA come from the germline V gene. The CDR3 is 13 amino acids. The ends lost 6 bases at V and 3 bases at J; junction bases unmatched: 7. The complete variable domain, with remaining parts taken from reference TRBV29-1 and TRBJ1-1, reads SAVISQKPSRDICQRGTSLTIQCQVDSQVTMMFWYRQQPGQSLTLIATANQGSEATYESGFVIDKFPISRPNLTFSTLTVSNMSPEDSSIYLCSVPQGGYTEAFFGQGTRLTVV.

This clone has just one count. This chain links TRBV10-3 with TRBJ2-2; 10 bases map to TRBD2. CDR1 and CDR2 from the germline V gene are ENHRY and SYGVKD. Losses at the gene ends were 0 bases for V and 5 bases for J; bases not matched to a gene: 0. CDR3 size: 15 residues. DNA of the CDR3: TGTGCCATCAGTGAGTCTAGCGGGAGGACCGGGGAGCTGTTTTTT. This gives the protein CAISESSGRTGELFF.

The chain joins TRBV29-1 to TRBJ1-1; D is possibly TRBD1 (5 bases). There are 13 residues in the CDR3. CDR1 and CDR2 from the germline V gene are SQVTM and ANQGSEA. V was pared by 1 base and J by 11 bases, with 17 bases between. This chain's CDR3 is CSVEGSGTRAAFF. CDR3 DNA: TGCAGCGTTGAAGGCTCAGGGACGAGAGCTGCTTTCTTT.

CDR3: CASSTRDNSYEQYF. The CDR3 nucleotides are TGTGCCAGCAGCACCCGGGACAACTCCTACGAGCAGTACTTC. J is TRBJ2-7 and V is TRBV9; D may be TRBD1 (6 bases). CDR1 and CDR2 from the germline V gene are SGDLS and YYNGEE. V lost 4 bases and J lost 0, with 11 bases in between. This CDR3 comprises 14 residues.

V gene TRBV7-9 combines with J gene TRBJ2-7; no reliable D call. V shed 0 bases and J shed 7 bases, with 7 bases lying between them. Germline CDR1 SEHNR, CDR2 FQNEAQ (reference sequence). This CDR3 is 12 amino acids long. CDR3 nucleotide sequence: TGTGCCAGCAGCTTAGCGTCTCGGGAGCAGTACTTC. This sequence encodes CASSLASREQYF.

CDR3 sequence reads: CASSVAGHSYEQYF. The CDR3, as DNA: TGTGCCAGCAGCGTAGCGGGGCACTCCTACGAGCAGTACTTC. V gene TRBV9 combines with J gene TRBJ2-7, with D tentatively TRBD1 or TRBD2 (5 bases each). The length of the CDR3 is 14 residues. V was clipped by 0 bases and J by 0 bases, with 7 bases between them. The germline gives CDR1 SGDLS, CDR2 YYNGEE.

This rearrangement joins TRBV7-3 to TRBJ1-2; 8 bases line up with TRBD1. Germline V gene sequence: CDR1 SGHTA, CDR2 FQGTGA. The CDR3 has 13 amino acids. J lost 6 bases, V lost 5 bases, and 5 bases had no gene match. The CDR3 nucleotides are TGTGCCAGCAGCGCAACAGGGGGGGATGGCTACACCTTC. As protein: CASSATGGDGYTF.

J is TRBJ2-7 and V is TRBV2, with D perhaps TRBD1 (5 bases). Trimming cost V 6 bases and J 0 bases, with 9 bases left between them. CDR3 length: 13 residues. Germline assignment: CDR1 SNHLY and CDR2 FYNNEI. CDR3: CASRDDSSYEQYF. CDR3 DNA: TGTGCCAGCAGAGACGACAGCTCCTACGAGCAGTACTTC.

The rearrangement uses TRBV7-9 and TRBJ1-5; no definite D call. CDR1 is SEHNR, CDR2 FQNEAQ, per germline (reference sequence). Trimming removed 5 bases from V and 6 bases from J, with 11 bases in between. The CDR3 runs to 13 residues. CDR3 DNA: TGTGCCAGCAGCCCCCCCCCTGGTCAGCCCCAGCATTTT. The encoded protein is CASSPPPGQPQHF. The variable domain in full, completed from reference TRBV7-9 and TRBJ1-5, reads DTGVSQNPRHKITKRGQNVTFRCDPISEHNRLYWYRQTLGQGPEFLTYFQNEAQLEKSRLLSDRFSAERPKGSFSTLEIQRTEQGDSAMYLCASSPPPGQPQHFGDGTRLSIL.

The chain employs TRBV7-3 and TRBJ2-6; 7 positions match TRBD2. Germline assignment: CDR1 SGHTA and CDR2 FQGTGA. V shed 5 bases, J shed 3 bases, and the junction held 10 bases outside the gene matches. The CDR3 runs 17 residues. CDR3 region: CASSPRGRAVGANVLTF. As DNA, the CDR3 is TGTGCCAGCAGCCCCCGGGGGAGGGCGGTTGGGGCCAACGTCCTGACTTTC.

This clone appeared a few times. The chain joins TRBV5-1 to TRBJ1-2; 8 nucleotides align to TRBD1. Losses at the gene ends were 4 bases for V and 4 bases for J; bases not matched to a gene: 6. The CDR3 totals 14 residues. Per germline, CDR1 SGHRS and CDR2 YFSETQ. Here the CDR3 DNA reads TGCGCCAGCAGCCGCGACAGGGGAGGCTATGGCTACACCTTC. Protein: CASSRDRGGYGYTF.

This clone occurred once. The CDR3 loop reads CASSLKAGYEQYF. As DNA, the CDR3 is TGTGCCAGCAGCTTAAAGGCGGGCTACGAGCAGTACTTC. V is TRBV7-3 and J is TRBJ2-7; tentative D call: TRBD2 (5 bases). The CDR3 runs to 13 residues. Trimming took 1 base from V and 3 from J, leaving 7 bases between them. The V gene's germline CDR1 is SGHTA and CDR2 FQGTGA.

The V gene is TRBV29-1, the J gene TRBJ2-4; no reliable D call. V lost 6 bases, J lost 4 bases, and 13 bases lay in between. Looked up from germline, CDR1 is SQVTM and CDR2 is ANQGSEA. There are 13 residues in the CDR3. The CDR3 sequence: CSVRLTKKNIQYF. The DNA for the CDR3 is TGCAGCGTCCGTCTGACAAAGAAAAACATTCAGTACTTC.

The CDR3 coding sequence is TGTGCCAGCAGCTTGAAGGAAGAGACCCAGTACTTC. Protein product: CASSLKEETQYF. The chain recombines TRBV7-9 with TRBJ2-5, with D uncertain. The CDR3 is 12 residues long. From germline, CDR1 is SEHNR and CDR2 FQNEAQ (reference sequence). V gave up 3 bases and J gave up 3 bases, with 5 bases separating them.

The chain is built from TRBV6-5 and TRBJ2-1; 8 nucleotides match TRBD2. The trim removed 6 bases at V and 9 bases at J, leaving 13 bases unmatched. The germline CDR1 and CDR2 sequences are MNHEY and SVGAGI. CDR3 size: 15 residues. CDR3 region: CASRPLGLGSPEQFF. The CDR3 DNA reads TGTGCCAGCAGGCCACTGGGACTAGGCTCTCCTGAGCAGTTCTTC.